The 25 T cell receptor beta chains given below trace back to one sample, sequenced in a study of blood T cells in healthy people across ages. The second PCR ran about 6 to 11 cycles with a sample-barcoded 5' primer and J-beta primers. Via MiXCR, TCRdb re-called the 5' RACE reads, giving one row per CDR3 protein. The sample carries about 680,000 distinct CDR3 sequences, approximately 49% recorded once. Sequencing input: blood. Receptors originate from a woman in her fifties or sixties in good health.

This clonotype has more than one count but fewer than ten. The V gene is TRBV25-1, the J gene TRBJ1-4; TRBD1 is a possible D gene (5 bases). Between the trimmed V and J ends, which lost 4 bases and 0 bases, there was a span of 9 bases. The length of the CDR3 is 15 residues. CDR1 is MGHDK and CDR2 is SYGVNS in the germline V gene. CDR3 region: CASSVSTATNEKLFF. CDR3 bases: TGTGCCAGCAGTGTATCGACAGCAACTAATGAAAAACTGTTTTTT.

This chain uses TRBV7-2 with TRBJ2-3; TRBD1 agrees at 9 bases. The CDR3 loop spans 15 amino acids. Germline CDR1 SGHTA, CDR2 FQGNSA. With V trimmed by 5 bases and J by 4 bases, 7 bases remained unmatched. The CDR3 region has the DNA TGTGCCAGCAGCCGGACAGGGGTGGACCCAGATACGCAGTATTTT. Amino acid sequence: CASSRTGVDPDTQYF. Full variable domain (rest looked up from reference TRBV7-2 and TRBJ2-3): GAGVSQSPSNKVTEKGKDVELRCDPISGHTALYWYRQSLGQGLEFLIYFQGNSAPDKSGLPSDRFSAERTGGSVSTLTIQRTQQEDSAVYLCASSRTGVDPDTQYFGPGTRLTVL.

This sequence joins TRBV7-3 and TRBJ2-7; D remains ambiguous. V lost 1 base, J lost 4 bases, and 17 bases lay in between. Germline V gives CDR1 SGHTA, CDR2 FQGTGA. The CDR3 spans 16 residues. Written as DNA, the CDR3 is TGTGCCAGCAGCTTAATCCGGCGCACCAACTGGTACGAGCAGTACTTC. This gives the protein CASSLIRRTNWYEQYF.

Comment on this clonotype: One end of the junction does not line up with germline, which may come from a read error. This chain uses TRBV28 with TRBJ2-1; no reliable D call. TRBJ2-7 explains the end of the DNA better; the J call may be wrong. The CDR3 covers 13 residues. In germline, CDR1 is MDHEN, CDR2 SYDVKM. The CDR3 sequence: CASNLSSYNEQYF. CDR3 DNA sequence: TGTGCCAGCAATTTATCCTCATACAATGAGCAGTACTTC.

V is TRBV12-3 or TRBV12-4 and J is TRBJ2-7, with 10 bases matching TRBD2. The CDR3 loop spans 15 amino acids. The junction had 11 bases not matched to a gene; V was cut back by 5 bases and J by 7 bases. CDR3 sequence reads: CASSPGSGRASEQYF. DNA of the CDR3: TGTGCCAGCAGTCCGGGGAGCGGGAGGGCCAGTGAGCAGTACTTC.

This clonotype was detected many times. The chain recombines TRBV29-1 with TRBJ2-1; unclear D gene. This CDR3 region has 11 residues. Germline-derived CDR1 and CDR2 are SQVTM and ANQGSEA. V was clipped by 6 bases and J by 5 bases, with 8 bases between them. CDR3 residues: CSVEIDNEQFF. In DNA form, the CDR3 reads TGCAGCGTCGAGATAGACAATGAGCAGTTCTTC.

In its sample, this clonotype was seen many times. The J gene is TRBJ1-1, the V gene TRBV16; 8 bases fit TRBD1. The V gene end was trimmed by 2 bases and the J gene end by 0 bases; junction bases not matched to a gene: 2. This CDR3 is 15 amino acids long. Germline V CDR1 and CDR2: KGHSY, FQNENV. CDR3 coding DNA: TGTGCCAGCAGCCAAACAGGGGGAATGAACACTGAAGCTTTCTTT. This encodes CASSQTGGMNTEAFF.

This chain joins TRBV5-1 and TRBJ1-1; no clear D gene. Per the germline V gene, CDR1 is SGHRS and CDR2 is YFSETQ. The V and J ends lost 5 bases and 1 base respectively, with 9 bases between them. The CDR3 totals 13 residues. For the CDR3, the DNA is TGCGCCAGCAGGGAAGACACGAACACTGAAGCTTTCTTT. It encodes CASREDTNTEAFF.

A few counts support this clonotype. V and J are TRBV29-1 and TRBJ2-3, with TRBD2 matching over 7 bases. CDR1 and CDR2 (germline): SQVTM, ANQGSEA. The CDR3 runs to 14 residues. V trimming: 7 bases; J trimming: 5 bases; junction bases outside the gene matches: 12. The CDR3 coding sequence is TGCAGCGCCCTCTTCGGGCTAGCGGAAGATACGCAGTATTTT. Its protein product is CSALFGLAEDTQYF.

The chain has TRBV5-1 and TRBJ2-7; D is possibly TRBD1 (6 bases). The CDR3 runs to 15 residues. CDR1 SGHRS and CDR2 YFSETQ come from the germline V gene. With 2 bases removed from V and 7 bases from J, the gap between germline ends came to 19 bases. The chain's CDR3 is CASSFLGTTSREQYF. The CDR3 nucleotides read TGCGCCAGCAGCTTTTTGGGGACAACATCTCGGGAGCAGTACTTC.

The chain links TRBV10-3 to TRBJ2-2; maybe TRBD1 (5 bases). The germline CDR1 and CDR2 sequences are ENHRY and SYGVKD. CDR3 length: 14 amino acids. Trimming pared 8 bases from V and 1 base from J, leaving 11 bases between. The CDR3 protein is CAIGPQGNTGELFF. The CDR3 nucleotides are TGTGCCATCGGGCCCCAGGGGAACACCGGGGAGCTGTTTTTT.

V and J are TRBV6-1 and TRBJ1-2, with 7 bases matching TRBD1. The J segment lost 5 bases and the V segment lost 2 bases, leaving 5 bases of the junction unmatched. The CDR3 sequence is 14 residues long. The germline CDR1 and CDR2 sequences are MNHNS and SASEGT. The CDR3 bases are TGTGCCAGCAGTGAATACAAGGGGGCGTATGGCTACACCTTC. Its protein is CASSEYKGAYGYTF.

The genes are TRBV5-1 and TRBJ1-1; a possible D gene is TRBD1 (5 bases). This CDR3 has 15 residues. Trimming stripped 3 bases from V and 2 bases from J, with 14 bases between. From germline, CDR1 is SGHRS and CDR2 YFSETQ. The CDR3 region has the DNA TGCGCCAGCAGCTCCTCGGGGCTCGGAAACACTGAAGCTTTCTTT. It codes for CASSSSGLGNTEAFF.

In its sample, this clonotype was seen a few times. V usage is TRBV5-6 and J usage is TRBJ2-5; tentatively, D is TRBD2 (7 bases). TRBJ2-7 explains the end of the DNA better; the J call may be wrong. Germline-derived CDR1 and CDR2 are SGHDT and YYEEEE. CDR3 size: 14 residues. The CDR3 spells CASSLVGGGYEQYF. The CDR3 DNA follows: TGTGCCAGCAGCTTGGTAGGGGGGGGCTACGAGCAGTACTTC.

V is TRBV29-1 and J is TRBJ1-1; D is undetermined. Trimming cost V 5 bases and J 6 bases, with 7 bases left between them. CDR3 length: 10 amino acids. CDR1 is SQVTM, CDR2 ANQGSEA, per germline. The CDR3 spells CSVLDAEAFF. CDR3 in DNA: TGCAGCGTTCTGGACGCTGAAGCTTTCTTT.

The J gene is TRBJ1-4, the V gene TRBV4-3; 7 bases match TRBD1. CDR3 size: 17 residues. V was clipped by 1 base and J by 0 bases; unmatched bases: 5. Germline V CDR1 and CDR2: LGHNA, YSLEER. CDR3 nucleotides: TGCGCCAGCAGCCAAGGGGCCAGGGGGGCAACTAATGAAAAACTGTTTTTT. Its translation is CASSQGARGATNEKLFF.

The V gene is TRBV10-3, the J gene TRBJ2-7; D gene uncertain. Trimming removed 10 bases at V and 0 bases at J, with 13 bases between. The germline V gene encodes CDR1 ENHRY and CDR2 SYGVKD. The CDR3 spans 13 residues. CDR3 loop: CATRKADSYEQYF. Here the CDR3 DNA reads TGTGCCACCCGAAAGGCAGACTCCTACGAGCAGTACTTC.

This clonotype was observed a single time. V usage is TRBV29-1 and J usage is TRBJ2-2, with D possibly matching TRBD2 (6 bases). The V gene lost 5 bases and the J gene lost 7 bases, with 23 bases spanning the gap. The CDR3 totals 16 residues. Germline V gene data show CDR1 as SQVTM and CDR2 as ANQGSEA. CDR3 loop: CSVKRVADGEGGELFF. CDR3 in DNA: TGCAGCGTTAAAAGGGTAGCGGACGGCGAGGGCGGGGAGCTGTTTTTT.

This clonotype was seen a handful of times. The chain has TRBV6-1 and TRBJ1-2; D is possibly TRBD1 (5 bases). This CDR3 contains 12 residues. Trimming took off 8 bases at V and 6 bases at J, with 13 bases between the two ends. Germline CDR1 reads MNHNS; CDR2 reads SASEGT. CDR3 in DNA: TGTGCCAGCGGCGCAGGGTTGGATGGCTACACCTTC. Translating it yields CASGAGLDGYTF.

The genes are TRBV28 and TRBJ1-2; no definite D call. Germline assignment: CDR1 MDHEN and CDR2 SYDVKM. This CDR3 is built from 14 residues. The V gene lost 7 bases and the J gene lost 8 bases, with 20 bases spanning the gap. The CDR3 sequence: CASISSPSERGYTF. CDR3 in DNA: TGTGCCAGCATTTCCAGCCCCTCGGAGCGGGGCTACACCTTC.

With respect to this clonotype: At one end the junction does not follow the germline gene, possibly because of a read error. The genes are TRBV5-6 and TRBJ2-3; tentatively, D is TRBD1 (5 bases). This CDR3 has 14 residues. Germline CDR1 and CDR2: SGHDT and YYEEEE. CDR3 sequence reads: CASSLDRITGTQYF. In DNA form, the CDR3 reads TGTGCCAGCAGCTTGGACAGGATCACAGGTACGCAGTATTTT.

The CDR3 DNA sequence: TGTGCCAGCAGCCCCCGATCGGCTTCCGAGCAGTACTTC. Its protein is CASSPRSASEQYF. The gene calls are TRBV11-1 and TRBJ2-5; D is unclear. The J call may be incorrect, as the DNA end agrees better with TRBJ2-7. The length of the CDR3 is 13 residues. The germline V gene encodes CDR1 SGHAT and CDR2 FQDESV (reference sequence).

This chain joins TRBV6-6 and TRBJ1-3; 7 bases match TRBD1. CDR3 length: 16 residues. Trimming at V came to 2 bases and at J to 0 bases, leaving 4 bases not matched to a gene. Germline values: CDR1 MNHNY, CDR2 SVGAGI (reference sequence). This chain's CDR3 is CASSYPSGGSGNTIYF. For the CDR3, the DNA is TGTGCCAGCAGTTACCCTTCAGGGGGCTCTGGAAACACCATATATTTT.

Details on this clonotype: One end of the junction does not line up with germline, which may come from a read error. The chain couples TRBV4-3 to TRBJ2-3; TRBD2 aligns across 8 bases. The CDR3 has 14 amino acids. Germline V lookup: CDR1 LGHNA, CDR2 YSLEER. CDR3 sequence (DNA): TGCGCCAGCAGCCTCAGCGGGAGTACAGATACGCGGTATTTT. The encoded protein is CASSLSGSTDTRYF.

This rearrangement joins TRBV7-2 to TRBJ2-7; D remains unclear. The CDR3 consists of 15 residues. V shed 5 bases and J shed 1 base, with 15 bases lying between them. Germline CDR1 SGHTA, CDR2 FQGNSA. The CDR3 is CASSPQWWGSYEQYF. DNA of the CDR3: TGTGCCAGCAGCCCCCAGTGGTGGGGATCCTACGAGCAGTACTTC.